One sample yielded the 15 T cell receptor beta chains listed below, sequenced in a study of cytomegalovirus exposure and HLA in healthy donors. With 60 Vbeta and 13 Jbeta primers, the PCR was carried out. Sequencing was performed with immunoSEQ multiplex PCR; in TCRdb, only in-frame clones are kept and a portion is missing. The sample holds 150,000 to 160,000 clones; around 80% are singletons and the top ten take roughly 5.9%. The sequencing input was PBMCs. These receptors originate from a woman aged 40-49 years in good health and CMV-seropositive.

V and J are TRBV2 and TRBJ2-2; TRBD2 might be the D (6 bases). V lost 9 bases to trimming and J lost 0 bases, with 17 bases between them. CDR3 length: 16 residues. Germline values: CDR1 SNHLY, CDR2 FYNNEI. The CDR3 DNA follows: TGTGCCAGTGGGGGGTTGCGGGCCCCGAACACCGGGGAGCTGTTTTTT. Its translation is CASGGLRAPNTGELFF. Full variable domain (rest looked up from reference TRBV2 and TRBJ2-2): EPEVTQTPSHQVTQMGQEVILRCVPISNHLYFYWYRQILGQKVEFLVSFYNNEISEKSEIFDDQFSVERPDGSNFTLKIRSTKLEDSAMYFCASGGLRAPNTGELFFGEGSRLTVL.

The gene calls are TRBV7-9 and TRBJ2-7, with D unresolved. The CDR3 is made up of 12 amino acids. V was cut by 5 bases and J by 5 bases, with 10 bases left in between. CDR1 is SEHNR, CDR2 FQNEAQ, per germline (reference sequence). CDR3 sequence: CASSHGSDEQYF. The CDR3 DNA follows: TGTGCCAGCAGCCACGGTTCCGACGAGCAGTACTTC.

On this clone: At one of its ends the junction is not consistent with the germline gene, which may arise from a read error. V gene TRBV28 combines with J gene TRBJ2-7; D is undetermined. CDR1 is MDHEN and CDR2 is SYDVKM in the germline V gene. The CDR3 has 11 amino acids. As DNA, the CDR3 is TGTGCCAGCAGTTTAGCCGGTGTAACGAACTTC. This encodes CASSLAGVTNF. The complete variable domain, with remaining parts taken from reference TRBV28 and TRBJ2-7, reads DVKVTQSSRYLVKRTGEKVFLECVQDMDHENMFWYRQDPGLGLRLIYFSYDVKMKEKGDIPEGYSVSREKKERFSLILESASTNQTSMYLCASSLAGVTNFGPGTRLTVT.

This clone is a singleton in its sample. The chain employs TRBV7-9 and TRBJ2-5, with TRBD2 matching over 10 bases. The CDR3 sequence is 14 residues long. V lost 5 bases, J lost 5 bases, and 5 bases stayed unmatched. The germline V gene encodes CDR1 SEHNR and CDR2 FQNEAQ (reference sequence). The CDR3 nucleotides are TGTGCCAGCAGCCCCCTAGCGGGAGTTGAGACCCAGTACTTC. Protein: CASSPLAGVETQYF.

The chain combines TRBV12-5 with TRBJ1-1; tentative D call: TRBD1 (5 bases). In germline, CDR1 is LGHNT, CDR2 FRNRAP. This CDR3 spans 17 amino acids. The V end was cut by 0 bases, the J end by 0 bases, with 14 bases between. The CDR3 protein is CASGLVLTDVMNTEAFF. The CDR3 nucleotides read TGTGCTAGTGGTTTGGTCTTGACAGACGTCATGAACACTGAAGCTTTCTTT.

The chain joins TRBV10-2 to TRBJ1-5, with 8 bases matching TRBD1. CDR3 size: 14 residues. CDR1 is WSHSY, CDR2 SAAADI, per germline. V shed 6 bases, J shed 5 bases, and the junction held 6 bases outside the gene matches. CDR3 DNA sequence: TGCGCCAGCAGAGGGACAGGATACTATCAGCCCCAGCATTTT. Residues: CASRGTGYYQPQHF.

The chain links TRBV5-1 to TRBJ1-2; D might be TRBD1 (6 bases). V shed 6 bases and J shed 3 bases, with 27 bases lying between them. In germline, CDR1 is SGHRS, CDR2 YFSETQ. The CDR3 length is 18 residues. In DNA form, the CDR3 reads TGCGCCAGCACCTCCGGACAGCGACCCTACAAAATGGACTATGGCTACACCTTC. Its translation: CASTSGQRPYKMDYGYTF.

This chain uses TRBV5-1 with TRBJ2-2; D might be TRBD2 (6 bases). This CDR3 is 15 amino acids long. The V end was cut by 1 base, the J end by 5 bases, with 12 bases between. Germline V gene sequence: CDR1 SGHRS, CDR2 YFSETQ. CDR3 in amino acids: CASSLRAGATGELFF. The CDR3 nucleotides are TGCGCCAGCAGCTTGAGAGCGGGCGCGACCGGGGAGCTGTTTTTT. Full variable domain (remainder filled in from reference TRBV5-1 and TRBJ2-2): KAGVTQTPRYLIKTRGQQVTLSCSPISGHRSVSWYQQTPGQGLQFLFEYFSETQRNKGNFPGRFSGRQFSNSRSEMNVSTLELGDSALYLCASSLRAGATGELFFGEGSRLTVL.

The rearrangement links TRBV15 to TRBJ2-7, with 8 bases that match TRBD1. After removal of 5 bases from V and 4 bases from J, the junction contained 7 bases not matched to a gene. CDR1 is LNHNV, CDR2 YYDKDF, per germline (reference sequence). CDR3 length: 14 residues. The DNA of the CDR3 is TGTGCCACCAGCCCCACAGGGGGTAGTTACGAGCAGTACTTC. This encodes CATSPTGGSYEQYF.

The chain uses TRBV7-8 and TRBJ2-1, with D perhaps TRBD2 (6 bases). The V gene lost 4 bases and the J gene lost 6 bases, with 13 bases spanning the gap. The V gene's germline CDR1 is SGHVS and CDR2 FQNEAQ. This CDR3 contains 14 residues. The CDR3 here is CASSWARAGNEQFF. The CDR3 DNA reads as TGTGCCAGCAGCTGGGCGCGAGCGGGCAATGAGCAGTTCTTC.

This clone was seen just once. V is TRBV28 and J is TRBJ1-5, with D perhaps TRBD1 (6 bases). Germline V lookup: CDR1 MDHEN, CDR2 SYDVKM. V lost 11 bases and J lost 3, with 11 bases in between. The CDR3 totals 12 residues. The CDR3 bases are TGTGCCGTGACAGGCGTCAATCAGCCCCAGCATTTT. It codes for CAVTGVNQPQHF.

The genes are TRBV30 and TRBJ1-2, with a weak D call TRBD1 (6 bases). In germline, CDR1 is GTSNPN, CDR2 SVGIG (reference sequence). The CDR3 runs 14 residues. V lost 0 bases to trimming and J lost 4 bases, with 12 bases between them. The CDR3 loop is CAWSVRQGSYGYTF. The CDR3 DNA follows: TGTGCCTGGAGTGTACGGCAGGGGAGCTATGGCTACACCTTC.

The rearrangement uses TRBV7-7 and TRBJ2-7; TRBD2 matches at 8 bases. The CDR3 is 14 residues long. Germline loops: CDR1 SSHAT, CDR2 FNYEAQ (reference sequence). The V segment lost 2 bases and the J segment 4 bases; nucleotides outside the gene matches: 4. CDR3 sequence (DNA): TGTGCCAGCAGCTTAAGCGGGAGCGGTTACGAGCAGTACTTC. Protein sequence: CASSLSGSGYEQYF.

The chain couples TRBV10-3 to TRBJ2-5, with TRBD2 matching over 8 bases. The junction had 7 bases not matched to a gene; V was cut back by 6 bases and J by 4 bases. CDR3 length: 14 amino acids. From germline, CDR1 is ENHRY and CDR2 SYGVKD. This chain's CDR3 is CAISPGLVIETQYF. The CDR3 bases are TGTGCCATCAGCCCGGGACTAGTGATAGAGACCCAGTACTTC.

This clone has more than one count but fewer than ten. This sequence joins TRBV2 and TRBJ2-3, with TRBD2 matching 13 bases. V shed 5 bases, J shed 8 bases, and the junction held 7 bases outside the gene matches. Germline values: CDR1 SNHLY, CDR2 FYNNEI. The CDR3 length is 15 residues. CDR3 in amino acids: CASSLGLAGAGTQYF. CDR3 bases: TGTGCCAGCAGTCTCGGACTAGCGGGAGCAGGTACGCAGTATTTT.